Listed below are T cell receptor beta chains from one sample, sequenced in a study of PD-1 blockade in classical Hodgkin lymphoma. Data came from immunoSEQ multiplex PCR; TCRdb stores just in-frame clones and leaves some out. Of fewer than 70,000 clones listed, roughly 91% were seen once; the top ten hold less than 6.5%. The sample consisted of peripheral blood mononuclear cells (PBMCs), taken before the second cycle of nivolumab. Every receptor here comes from a human donor with classical Hodgkin lymphoma. Both conserved end residues are trimmed from each CDR3. Each record gives: J gene, V gene, CDR3 length, CDR3 protein.

TRBJ1-5	TRBV6-1	13	ASSAGGRVGQPQH
TRBJ2-6	TRBV21-1	17	ASSRPRDPHPSGANVLT
TRBJ1-4	TRBV5-4	13	ASSLRRRSNEKLF
TRBJ1-2	TRBV7-9	11	ASSYEGARGYT
TRBJ1-5	TRBV6-6	12	ASSYGGDNQPQH
TRBJ1-4	TRBV7-9	11	ASSLGSLEKLF
TRBJ2-3	TRBV18	11	ASSPPSSDTQY
TRBJ1-1	TRBV15	9	ATSSARQAF
TRBJ2-7	TRBV6-6	8	AGGEYEQY
TRBJ1-5	TRBV5-1	11	ASSLGSNQPQH
TRBJ2-3	TRBV5-1	15	ASSLGLAGDIADTQY
TRBJ2-1	TRBV7-9	12	ASSLGGIYNEQF
TRBJ2-5	TRBV6-1	16	ASSEARRGLFIRETQY
TRBJ2-7	TRBV9	13	ASSVGRETNTRQY
TRBJ1-1	TRBV7-2	11	ASSLGTGTEAF
TRBJ1-1	TRBV28	11	ASSSPIGFEAF
TRBJ1-4	TRBV2	13	ASSEALGGGEKLF
TRBJ1-2	TRBV6-5	12	ASSSGRRFGGYT
TRBJ2-2	TRBV5-1	13	ASSLGLANTGELF
TRBJ1-2	TRBV5-1	12	ASSGGQGAYGYT
TRBJ1-1	TRBV18	13	ASSPLLDRNTEAF
TRBJ1-5	TRBV5-5	12	ASSFEVGNQPQH
TRBJ1-1	TRBV4-2	14	ASSQNPAGAGTEAF
TRBJ2-1	TRBV6-1	15	ASSEYPTAGIKNEQF
TRBJ1-3	TRBV9	13	ASSAGARSGNTIY
TRBJ2-7	TRBV6-6	11	ASSPPGAYEQY